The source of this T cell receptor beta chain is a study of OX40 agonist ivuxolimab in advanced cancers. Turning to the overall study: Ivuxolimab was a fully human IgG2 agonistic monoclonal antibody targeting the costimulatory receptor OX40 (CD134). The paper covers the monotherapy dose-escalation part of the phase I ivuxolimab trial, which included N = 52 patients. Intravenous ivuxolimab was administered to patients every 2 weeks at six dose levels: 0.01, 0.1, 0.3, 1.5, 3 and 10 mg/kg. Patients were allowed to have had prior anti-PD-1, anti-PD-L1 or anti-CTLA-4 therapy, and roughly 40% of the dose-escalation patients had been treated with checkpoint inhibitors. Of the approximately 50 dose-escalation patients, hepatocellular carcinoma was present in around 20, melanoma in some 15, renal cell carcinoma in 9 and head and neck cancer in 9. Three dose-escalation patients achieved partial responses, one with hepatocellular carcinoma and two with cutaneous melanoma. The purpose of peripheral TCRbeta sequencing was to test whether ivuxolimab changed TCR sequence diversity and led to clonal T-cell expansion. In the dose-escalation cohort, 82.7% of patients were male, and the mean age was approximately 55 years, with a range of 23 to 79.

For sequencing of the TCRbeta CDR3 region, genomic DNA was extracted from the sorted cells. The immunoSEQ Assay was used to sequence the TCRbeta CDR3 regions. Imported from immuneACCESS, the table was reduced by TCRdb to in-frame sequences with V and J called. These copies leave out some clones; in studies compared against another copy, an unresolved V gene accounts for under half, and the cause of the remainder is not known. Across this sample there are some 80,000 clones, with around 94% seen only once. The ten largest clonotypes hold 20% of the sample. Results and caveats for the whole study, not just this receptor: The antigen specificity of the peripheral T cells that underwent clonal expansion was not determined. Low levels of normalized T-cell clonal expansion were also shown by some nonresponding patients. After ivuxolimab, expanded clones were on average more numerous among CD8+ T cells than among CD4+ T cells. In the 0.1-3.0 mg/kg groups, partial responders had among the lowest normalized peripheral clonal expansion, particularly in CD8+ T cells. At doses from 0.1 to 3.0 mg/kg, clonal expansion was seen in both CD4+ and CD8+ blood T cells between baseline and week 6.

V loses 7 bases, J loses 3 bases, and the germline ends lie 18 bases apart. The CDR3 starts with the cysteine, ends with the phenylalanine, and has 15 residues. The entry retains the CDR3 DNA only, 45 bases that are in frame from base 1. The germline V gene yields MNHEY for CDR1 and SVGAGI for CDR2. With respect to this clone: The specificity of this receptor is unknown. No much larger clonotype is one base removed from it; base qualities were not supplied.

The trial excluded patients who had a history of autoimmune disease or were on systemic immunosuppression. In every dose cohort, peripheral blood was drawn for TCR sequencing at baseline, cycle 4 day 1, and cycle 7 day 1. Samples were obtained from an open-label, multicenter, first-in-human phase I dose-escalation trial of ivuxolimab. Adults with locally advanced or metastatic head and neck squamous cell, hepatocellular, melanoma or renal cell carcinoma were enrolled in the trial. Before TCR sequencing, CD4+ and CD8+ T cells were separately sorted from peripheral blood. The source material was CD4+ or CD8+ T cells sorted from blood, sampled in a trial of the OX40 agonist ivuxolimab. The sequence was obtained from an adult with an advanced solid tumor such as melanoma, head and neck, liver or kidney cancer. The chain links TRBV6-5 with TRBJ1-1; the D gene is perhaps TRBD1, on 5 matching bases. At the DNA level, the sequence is TGTGCCAGCATTGGGTCGTGGTTAGGGGACACTGAAGCTTTCTTT. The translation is CASIGSWLGDTEAFF.